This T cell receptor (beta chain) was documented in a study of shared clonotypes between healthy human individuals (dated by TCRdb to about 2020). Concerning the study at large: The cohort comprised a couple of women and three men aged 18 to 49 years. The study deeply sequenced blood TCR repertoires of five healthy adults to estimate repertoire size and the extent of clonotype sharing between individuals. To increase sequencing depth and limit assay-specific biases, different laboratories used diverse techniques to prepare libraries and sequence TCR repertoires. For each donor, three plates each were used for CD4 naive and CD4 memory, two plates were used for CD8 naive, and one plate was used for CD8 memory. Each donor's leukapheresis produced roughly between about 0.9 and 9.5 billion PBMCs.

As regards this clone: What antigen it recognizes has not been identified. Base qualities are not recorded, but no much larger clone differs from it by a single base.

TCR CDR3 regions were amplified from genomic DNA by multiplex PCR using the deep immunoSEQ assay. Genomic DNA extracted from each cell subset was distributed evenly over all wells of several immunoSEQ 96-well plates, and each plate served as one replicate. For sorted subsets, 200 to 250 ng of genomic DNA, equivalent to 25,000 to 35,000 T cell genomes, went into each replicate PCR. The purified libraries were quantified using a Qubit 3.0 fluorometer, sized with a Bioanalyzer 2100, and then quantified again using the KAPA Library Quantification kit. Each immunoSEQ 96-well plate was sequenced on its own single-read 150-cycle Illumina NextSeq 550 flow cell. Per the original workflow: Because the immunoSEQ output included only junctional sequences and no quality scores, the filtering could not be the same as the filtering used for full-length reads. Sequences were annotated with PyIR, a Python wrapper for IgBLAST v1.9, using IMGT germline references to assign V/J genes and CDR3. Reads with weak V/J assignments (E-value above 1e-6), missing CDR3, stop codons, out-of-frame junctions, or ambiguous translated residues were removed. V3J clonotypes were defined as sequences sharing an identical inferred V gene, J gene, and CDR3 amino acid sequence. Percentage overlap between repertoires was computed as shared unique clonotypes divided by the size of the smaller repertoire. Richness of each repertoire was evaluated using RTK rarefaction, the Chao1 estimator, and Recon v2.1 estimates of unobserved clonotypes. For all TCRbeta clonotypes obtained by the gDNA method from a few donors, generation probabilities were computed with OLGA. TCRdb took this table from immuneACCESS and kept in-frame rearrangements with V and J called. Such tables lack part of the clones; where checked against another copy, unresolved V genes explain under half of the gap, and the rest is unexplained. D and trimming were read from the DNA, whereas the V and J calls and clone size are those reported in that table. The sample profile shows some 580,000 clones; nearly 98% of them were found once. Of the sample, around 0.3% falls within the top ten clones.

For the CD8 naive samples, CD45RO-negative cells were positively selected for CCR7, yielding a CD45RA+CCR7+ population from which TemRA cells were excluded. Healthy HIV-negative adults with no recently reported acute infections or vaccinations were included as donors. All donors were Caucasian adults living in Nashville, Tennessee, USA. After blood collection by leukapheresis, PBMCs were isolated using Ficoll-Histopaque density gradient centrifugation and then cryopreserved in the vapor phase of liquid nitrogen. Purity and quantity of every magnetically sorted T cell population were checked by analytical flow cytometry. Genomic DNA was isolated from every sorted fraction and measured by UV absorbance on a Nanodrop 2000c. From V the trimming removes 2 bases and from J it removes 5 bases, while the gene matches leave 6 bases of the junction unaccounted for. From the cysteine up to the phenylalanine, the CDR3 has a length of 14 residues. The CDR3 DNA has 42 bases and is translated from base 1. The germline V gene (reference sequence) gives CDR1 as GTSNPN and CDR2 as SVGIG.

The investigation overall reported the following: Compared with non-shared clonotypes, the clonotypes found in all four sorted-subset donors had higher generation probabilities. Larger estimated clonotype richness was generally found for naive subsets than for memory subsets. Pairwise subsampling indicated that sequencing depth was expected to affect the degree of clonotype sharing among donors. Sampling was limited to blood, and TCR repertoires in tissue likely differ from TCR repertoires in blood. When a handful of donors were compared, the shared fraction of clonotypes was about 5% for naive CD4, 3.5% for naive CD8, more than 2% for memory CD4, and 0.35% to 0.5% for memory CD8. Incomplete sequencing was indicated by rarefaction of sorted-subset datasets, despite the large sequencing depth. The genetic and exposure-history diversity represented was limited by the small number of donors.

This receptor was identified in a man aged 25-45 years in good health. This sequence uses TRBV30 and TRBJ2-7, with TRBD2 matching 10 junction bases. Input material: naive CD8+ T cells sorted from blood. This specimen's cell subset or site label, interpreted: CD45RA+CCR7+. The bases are TGTGCCTGGAGTCCATGGACTAGCGGCGACGAGCAGTACTTC. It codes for CAWSPWTSGDEQYF.